This TCR beta chain was sequenced for a study of T cell changes during pregnancy in multiple sclerosis. V was cut by 0 bases and J by 6 bases, with 10 bases left in between. Looked up from germline, CDR1 is SGDLS and CDR2 is YYNGEE. The CDR3 has 13 residues. Using immunoSEQ multiplex PCR, the repertoire was profiled, and TCRdb retains in-frame clones only, with some absent. The top ten clones hold over 4.5% of a sample with roughly 45,000 clones, around 95% of them seen once. This chain links TRBV9 with TRBJ2-7; D may be TRBD2 (5 bases). The TCR comes from a female donor with multiple sclerosis, enrolled in a pregnancy study. The source material was CD8+ T cells from peripheral blood mononuclear cells, sampled in the first trimester of pregnancy. CDR3 sequence reads: CASSVGSGSEQYF. The CDR3 DNA reads as TGTGCCAGCAGCGTAGGGTCGGGGAGCGAGCAGTACTTC.